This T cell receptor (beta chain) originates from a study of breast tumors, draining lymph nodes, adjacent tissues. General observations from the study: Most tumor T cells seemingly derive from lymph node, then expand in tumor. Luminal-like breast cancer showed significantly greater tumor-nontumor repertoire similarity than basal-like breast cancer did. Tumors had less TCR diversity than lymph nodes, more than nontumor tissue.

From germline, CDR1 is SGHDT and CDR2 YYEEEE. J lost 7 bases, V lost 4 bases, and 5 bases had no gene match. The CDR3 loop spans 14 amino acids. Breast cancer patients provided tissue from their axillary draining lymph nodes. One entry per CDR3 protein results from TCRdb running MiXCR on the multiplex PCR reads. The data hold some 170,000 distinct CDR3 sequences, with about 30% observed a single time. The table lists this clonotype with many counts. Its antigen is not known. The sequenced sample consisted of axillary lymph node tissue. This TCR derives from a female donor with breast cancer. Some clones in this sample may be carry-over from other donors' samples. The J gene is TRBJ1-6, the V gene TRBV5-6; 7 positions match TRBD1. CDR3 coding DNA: TGTGCCAGCAGCGTCCGGGACAGAAATTCACCCCTCCACTTT. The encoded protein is CASSVRDRNSPLHF.